This TCR beta chain was identified in a study of early T cells in non-severe SARS-CoV-2 infection. Study summary: Sequencing of unsorted whole blood was done on bulk RNA, leaving chains unpaired. Notes on the study in general: Matching against VDJdb likely underestimated virus-specific expansions, favoring anti-spike CD8.

Germline V gene data show CDR1 as MNHNS and CDR2 as SASEGT. The CDR3 extends over 14 amino acids. The V gene lost 2 bases and the J gene lost 4 bases, with 11 bases spanning the gap. Researchers tagged individual cDNA molecules with unique molecular identifiers. TCRdb re-called the 5' RACE reads with MiXCR, one entry per CDR3 protein. Of approximately 60,000 distinct CDR3 sequences listed, around 12% are singletons. In regard to this clonotype: Its antigen is unidentified.

The source of this sequence is an adult who was a healthcare worker with PCR-confirmed SARS-CoV-2 infection or an uninfected control (not recorded which). Source material: whole blood. This rearrangement joins TRBV6-1 to TRBJ1-1; the D gene is possibly TRBD1 (6 bases). CDR3 sequence (DNA): TGTGCCAGCAGTGAACCAAGGGGGTTCACTGAAGCTTTCTTT. The encoded protein is CASSEPRGFTEAFF.